The 24 T cell receptor beta chains below all came from one sample that was sequenced in a study of blood T cells in healthy people across ages. A second PCR of 7 to 11 cycles used a sample-barcoded 5' primer and a J-beta primer mix. TCRdb fed the 5' RACE reads into MiXCR, producing one record per CDR3 protein. The sample consists of about 800,000 distinct CDR3 sequences, 58% of them appearing once. The source material was blood. All receptors derive from a man aged 30-40 years in good health.

The chain employs TRBV29-1 and TRBJ1-1; TRBD1 is a possible D gene (5 bases). V lost 6 bases and J lost 6, with 14 bases in between. CDR1 SQVTM and CDR2 ANQGSEA come from the germline V gene. The CDR3 totals 12 residues. CDR3 coding DNA: TGCAGCGTGGGACCCAACTCGGCTGAAGCTTTCTTT. Amino acid sequence: CSVGPNSAEAFF.

Remarks on this clonotype: A read error may account for a junction end that differs from germline. J is TRBJ2-1 and V is TRBV4-2; D might be TRBD1 (6 bases). CDR3 length equals 15 residues. Germline V gives CDR1 LGHNA, CDR2 YNFKEQ. CDR3 coding DNA: TGTGTCAGCAGCCAAGATGGGCAGGGGTACAATGAGCAGTTCTTC. Translated, it gives CVSSQDGQGYNEQFF.

This clonotype was counted between two and nine times. The rearrangement links TRBV7-2 to TRBJ1-2, with D perhaps TRBD1 (6 bases). Germline CDR1 and CDR2: SGHTA and FQGNSA. This CDR3 has 13 residues. Between the trimmed V and J ends, which lost 6 bases and 4 bases, there was a span of 12 bases. Written as DNA, the CDR3 is TGTGCCAGCAGTTCAGGACAGTTCTATGGCTACACCTTC. Translation gives CASSSGQFYGYTF.

A note on this clonotype: One junction end disagrees with the germline gene, perhaps due to a read error. The CDR3 nucleotides are TGTGCCAGCAGAAAGGGGAGGAACTCCGGGGAGCTGTTTTTT. Residues: CASRKGRNSGELFF. The rearrangement uses TRBV11-3 and TRBJ2-2, with TRBD2 as a possible D gene (6 bases). CDR1 is SGHNT and CDR2 is YENEEA in the germline V gene. This CDR3 spans 14 amino acids.

The V call is TRBV20-1, the J call TRBJ1-1; 8 bases agree with TRBD1. With 3 bases clipped from V and 6 bases from J, the junction kept 9 bases outside the gene matches. The CDR3 runs to 14 residues. CDR1 is DFQATT, CDR2 SNEGSKA, per germline (reference sequence). The chain's CDR3 is CSASPDRGRSEAFF. The DNA for the CDR3 is TGCAGTGCTAGTCCCGACAGGGGAAGGTCTGAAGCTTTCTTT.

CDR3 nucleotides: TGTGCCAGCAGCTTCGCCGGGGGGGCCCTAGAGACCCAGTACTTC. Protein product: CASSFAGGALETQYF. The chain has TRBV9 and TRBJ2-5, with 8 bases aligning to TRBD2. CDR1 and CDR2 from the germline V gene are SGDLS and YYNGEE. The CDR3 consists of 15 residues. V lost 4 bases to trimming and J lost 4 bases; unmatched junction nucleotides: 9.

Notes on this clonotype: A junction boundary mismatches the germline segment, possibly from a read error. The V call is TRBV24-1, the J call TRBJ1-2; D remains ambiguous. CDR1 is KGHDR, CDR2 SFDVKD, per germline. The CDR3 is 13 amino acids. CDR3 DNA: TGTGCCGCCAGTATGGATCCTTCTTATGGCTACACCTTC. Translated: CAASMDPSYGYTF.

The chain couples TRBV2 to TRBJ1-4; TRBD1 aligns across 7 bases. Trimming took 8 bases from V and 14 from J; bases not matched to a gene: 17. CDR1 and CDR2 (germline): SNHLY, FYNNEI. This CDR3 spans 14 amino acids. For the CDR3, the DNA is TGTGCCAGCCGCCTCGGGACAGCCTCAATTGTGCTGTTTTTT. Protein: CASRLGTASIVLFF.

The chain joins TRBV2 to TRBJ2-1; D perhaps matches TRBD2 (6 bases). CDR1 and CDR2 (germline): SNHLY, FYNNEI. The ends were cut back, 6 bases at V and 13 bases at J, with 19 bases in the middle. The CDR3 runs to 13 residues. The CDR3 here is CASRRDSQSAQFF. In DNA form, the CDR3 reads TGTGCCAGCAGACGGGACTCGCAATCCGCACAGTTCTTC.

This clonotype was seen only a few times. CDR3 residues: CASSFRTGPEAFF. The CDR3 DNA reads TGTGCCAGCAGCTTCCGGACAGGCCCTGAAGCTTTCTTT. The chain couples TRBV7-9 to TRBJ1-1; 7 bases are shared with TRBD1. V lost 3 bases to trimming and J lost 6 bases; unmatched junction nucleotides: 4. The CDR3 contains 13 residues. Germline CDR1 reads SEHNR; CDR2 reads FQNEAQ (reference sequence).

This chain uses TRBV29-1 with TRBJ1-1; no firm D call. The CDR3 runs to 11 residues. Germline V gene sequence: CDR1 SQVTM, CDR2 ANQGSEA. Deletions cut 7 bases from V and 3 bases from J, with 9 bases between. The CDR3 reads CSGVPDTEAFF. The CDR3 DNA follows: TGCAGCGGGGTCCCAGACACTGAAGCTTTCTTT.

This chain uses TRBV25-1 with TRBJ2-4; 11 bases match TRBD2. Germline trimming cut 1 base from V and 4 bases from J; bases unmatched to any gene: 6. CDR3 length: 17 residues. CDR1 and CDR2 (germline): MGHDK, SYGVNS. As DNA, the CDR3 is TGTGCCAGCAGTGAATGGTACGGGACTAGCGGTAAAAACATTCAGTACTTC. Encoded protein: CASSEWYGTSGKNIQYF.

The chain employs TRBV15 and TRBJ2-1, with 9 bases aligning to TRBD2. The CDR3 totals 14 residues. The germline gives CDR1 LNHNV, CDR2 YYDKDF (reference sequence). V gave up 8 bases and J gave up 8 bases; unmatched junction bases: 10. CDR3 region: CATRPGLAIDEQFF. DNA for the CDR3: TGTGCCACCCGACCGGGACTAGCAATCGATGAGCAGTTCTTC.

The V call is TRBV7-2, the J call TRBJ2-3; D gene ambiguous. The CDR3 totals 12 residues. Trimming took 3 bases from V and 6 from J, leaving 7 bases between them. Looked up from germline, CDR1 is SGHTA and CDR2 is FQGNSA. This CDR3 is CASSFYWDTQYF. DNA for the CDR3: TGTGCCAGCAGCTTCTATTGGGATACGCAGTATTTT.

Details on this clonotype: The junction and the germline gene differ at one end; a read error may be behind it. This rearrangement joins TRBV12-3 or TRBV12-4 to TRBJ2-3; perhaps TRBD2 as D (6 bases). This CDR3 spans 14 amino acids. The CDR3 sequence is CASSCGVTGDMQYF. The CDR3 DNA follows: TGTGCCAGCAGTTGCGGGGTGACCGGAGATATGCAGTATTTT.

The rearrangement links TRBV6-2 or TRBV6-3 to TRBJ2-1; no firm D call. Trimming stripped 8 bases from V and 6 bases from J, with 8 bases between. CDR3 length: 11 amino acids. Per germline, CDR1 MNHEY and CDR2 SVGEGT. Here the CDR3 reads CASSMGNEQFF. CDR3 DNA sequence: TGTGCCAGCTCCATGGGCAATGAGCAGTTCTTC.

This rearrangement joins TRBV27 to TRBJ1-6; D is uncertain. Germline CDR1 and CDR2: MNHEY and SMNVEV (reference sequence). Trimming stripped 5 bases from V and 6 bases from J, with 14 bases between. The CDR3 runs 15 residues. CDR3 amino acids: CASSLTRDPNSPLHF. In DNA form, the CDR3 reads TGTGCCAGCAGTCTAACCCGGGATCCTAATTCACCCCTCCACTTT.

The chain uses TRBV27 and TRBJ2-7; TRBD2 aligns across 7 bases. The ends lost 2 bases at V and 7 bases at J; junction bases unmatched: 8. This CDR3 contains 14 residues. CDR1 is MNHEY, CDR2 SMNVEV, per germline (reference sequence). CDR3 nucleotide sequence: TGTGCCAGCAGTTTAGCAGGGACTACCAAAGAGCAGTACTTC. Protein: CASSLAGTTKEQYF.

V and J are TRBV5-1 and TRBJ1-6, with a possible D match to TRBD1 (6 bases). Germline V CDR1 and CDR2: SGHRS, YFSETQ. The V gene lost 0 bases and the J gene lost 7 bases, with 11 bases spanning the gap. The CDR3 covers 15 residues. The chain's CDR3 is CASSLAGTKNSPLHF. The CDR3 DNA follows: TGCGCCAGCAGCTTGGCTGGGACAAAGAATTCACCCCTCCACTTT.

The V gene is TRBV5-1, the J gene TRBJ2-3; weak D call: TRBD1 (6 bases). Trimming shortened V by 4 bases and J by 4 bases, and 16 bases separated the two germline ends. The CDR3 runs to 15 residues. Germline V gene data show CDR1 as SGHRS and CDR2 as YFSETQ. This CDR3 reads CASSRSGQQADTQYF. In DNA, the CDR3 is TGCGCCAGCAGCCGGAGCGGACAGCAGGCAGATACGCAGTATTTT.

CDR3 nucleotides: TGTGCCAGCAGTGCCGGGACAGTAGGGGTGCAGTACTTC. Residues: CASSAGTVGVQYF. The V gene is TRBV28, the J gene TRBJ2-7, with 7 bases aligning to TRBD1. Trimming at V came to 5 bases and at J to 9 bases, leaving 10 bases not matched to a gene. This CDR3 is built from 13 residues. Germline CDR1 and CDR2: MDHEN and SYDVKM.

This chain connects TRBV18 to TRBJ1-2, with 12 bases lining up with TRBD1. V dropped 1 base and J dropped 0; count of bases not matched to a gene: 6. The germline V gene has CDR1 KGHSH and CDR2 LQKENI. The CDR3 runs to 18 residues. CDR3 amino acids: CASSPLPGQGASNYGYTF. CDR3 coding DNA: TGTGCCAGCTCACCACTACCGGGACAGGGGGCTTCTAACTATGGCTACACCTTC.

The chain couples TRBV29-1 to TRBJ1-1; D not resolved. The CDR3 is made up of 12 amino acids. V was clipped by 7 bases and J by 4 bases, with 13 bases between them. From germline, CDR1 is SQVTM and CDR2 ANQGSEA. In DNA form, the CDR3 reads TGCAGCGCGGGTTACGCCGGCACTGAAGCTTTCTTT. This gives the protein CSAGYAGTEAFF.

Only a few counts were recorded for this clonotype. V is TRBV5-1 and J is TRBJ2-3; D could derive from TRBD1 or TRBD2 (5 bases each). V dropped 4 bases and J dropped 2 bases, with 20 bases sitting between them. The CDR3 extends over 17 amino acids. Germline CDR1 is SGHRS and CDR2 is YFSETQ. CDR3 sequence: CASSVSSGTWDTDTQYF. The CDR3 nucleotides are TGCGCCAGCAGCGTAAGTTCCGGGACGTGGGACACAGATACGCAGTATTTT.